This T cell receptor (beta chain) emerged from a study of blood T cells in healthy people across ages (dated by TCRdb to the mid-2010s). Context from the whole study: Template switching captured roughly one uniquely barcoded TCR beta cDNA molecule per two T cells in model experiments. The donors were divided into four age groups: young (average around 17 years), middle-aged (under 40), aged (about 61) and long-lived (around 80). Age-related changes in TCR beta repertoire diversity were measured in the study by deep sequencing normalized with unique cDNA molecular identifiers. For two donors (one aged 18 to 29 and one aged 80 or older), the study analyzed two additional independent replicas of 1 million unique cDNA reads from the same blood draw. Donors of different ages were randomly distributed across sequencing lanes to avoid experimental bias.

Beyond this particular receptor, the publication reports: A strong correlation was found between observed TCR beta diversity and the percentage of naive T cells measured by flow cytometry. Bulk unsorted PBMC profiling prevented conclusive comparison of naive and antigen-experienced compartments. Estimates of total diversity based on one million sequenced T cells were regarded as lower bounds and as underestimates. Compared with the aged group, more naive CD4+ T cells, fewer expanded clones and increased TCR diversity were shown by the long-lived group, suggesting age selection. Donor CMV infection status was unknown, potentially confounding age-related changes in expanded clonotypes. As age increased, observed TCR beta diversity per million T cells dropped in a roughly linear way, and a significant reduction was already evident by age roughly 36.

About this clonotype: Its antigen specificity is not known. Compared with germline, one end of the junction differs, possibly owing to a read error.

The method was 5' RACE. The sequencer was an Illumina HiSeq 2500. A second roughly 7 to 12 cycle PCR used a sample-barcoded 5' primer and a J-beta primer mix. Each TCR beta cDNA molecule received a unique molecular identifier from a template-switch 5' adaptor carrying 12 random nucleotides. Each sample yielded at least 2.5 million CDR3-containing paired-end reads. The Mint cDNA synthesis kit, primed by a TRBC-specific oligonucleotide, was used to synthesize first-strand cDNA from all RNA. Following uracil-DNA glycosylase treatment, a first 18-cycle PCR with universal primers M1SS and BC2_uni_R was performed on all cDNA. Per the authors' processing: For normalization, 1 million high-quality reads were randomly selected from each sample, with every read carrying a distinct molecular identifier. Instead of being binned into consensus sequences, reads that shared molecular identifiers were thrown out. MiTCR, run with a Q25 quality threshold and the strictest error-elimination algorithm, handled CDR3 identification, clonotype clustering and error correction. Lower-bound total TCR beta diversity was estimated with a nonparametric unseen species model using Euler transformation. TCRdb reanalyzed the raw reads on its own, using fastp at Q25 for trimming and MiXCR for clone calling, and kept in-frame beta chains. Every distinct CDR3 protein forms one entry, paired with its most common genes and DNA. V and J calls and clone size were set by TCRdb, not the authors. The sample table lists around 1.1 million distinct CDR3 sequences, 30% to 40% of them with a count of one. Together, the top ten hold approximately 14% of the sample.

CDR1 and CDR2 were assigned from the germline V gene as MDHEN and SYDVKM. From the cysteine through the phenylalanine, the CDR3 covers 16 amino acids. This entry keeps only the CDR3 DNA: 48 bases, framed from base 1. The approximately 40 donors, aged roughly 6 to 95 years, were systemically healthy Caucasian individuals from Russia. Each donor gave about 11 milliliters of peripheral blood, drawn into EDTA-treated Vacutainer tubes. Ficoll-Paque density-gradient centrifugation was used to isolate PBMCs, with at least 7 million per sample. Trizol reagent was used to extract total RNA from the PBMCs, yielding at least 6 micrograms per sample. For every donor, an aliquot of PBMCs went through flow cytometry to measure the percentages of naive CD45RAhigh/CD27high T cells.

Sequencing input: blood. The V and J segments used are TRBV28 and TRBJ2-1; the D gene is perhaps TRBD2, from 7 matching bases. The clonotype comes from a man aged 18 to 35 in good health. The CDR3 region reads CASSGRGRGAINEQFF. The DNA reads TGCGCCAGCAGTGGCCGAGGACGGGGGGCTATTAATGAGCAGTTCTTC.